A selection of T cell receptor beta chains follows, all from one sample in a study of blood T cell repertoires in COVID-19. Repertoires were generated with immunoSEQ multiplex PCR, while TCRdb's copy carries only in-frame clones and drops some. The sample yields a few hundred thousand clones, more than 75% seen once. The source material was PBMCs or T cells enriched from blood (not recorded which). These receptors originate from a woman aged 50 to 65 who had recovered from COVID-19. Each CDR3 is given with its conserved first and last residue. The D gene is left open where the match is weak.

v_gene	j_gene	d_gene	CDR3aa
TRBV5-6	TRBJ1-2	-	CASSLGQVNYGYTF
TRBV7-9	TRBJ2-1	TRBD2	CASSPSGAGGEQFF
TRBV10-3	TRBJ2-5	TRBD2	CAISPTSGGQETQYF
TRBV7-9	TRBJ1-1	-	CASRPGVAEAFF
TRBV28	TRBJ2-7	TRBD1	CASHPQTGTSLYEQYF
TRBV27	TRBJ2-1	TRBD1	CASNGQGRYNEQFF
TRBV27	TRBJ2-2	TRBD1	CASSPTGRTGELFF
TRBV12-3/TRBV12-4	TRBJ2-1	-	CASSFRTYNEQFF
TRBV30	TRBJ1-2	-	CARQQGRENGYTF
TRBV25-1	TRBJ2-3	TRBD2	CASSAGTSGVVDTQYF
TRBV7-7	TRBJ1-3	-	CASSSTSGDSGNTIYF
TRBV12-2	TRBJ1-2	-	CASRYSRTGGGGYTF
TRBV30	TRBJ1-6	-	CAWSAREGIFRSSYNSPLHF
TRBV6-2/TRBV6-3	TRBJ2-1	TRBD1	CASSRDSYSYNEQFF
TRBV6-5	TRBJ1-1	-	CASSAGDLNTEAFF
TRBV6-8	TRBJ2-1	TRBD2	CASSPPSGGAYNEQFF
TRBV30	TRBJ1-4	-	CAWRAGNEKLFF
TRBV2	TRBJ1-6	-	CATDRGAYNSPLHF
TRBV6-5	TRBJ2-1	-	CASSPRQRSYNEQFF
TRBV14	TRBJ2-7	-	CASSQAGHSVQYF
TRBV7-2	TRBJ1-1	-	CASSSLAGLMNTEAFF
TRBV4-2	TRBJ1-3	TRBD1	CASSPNTPTRQGFISGNTIYF
TRBV28	TRBJ1-2	TRBD1	CASGRGLIYGYTF
TRBV4-1	TRBJ2-1	TRBD1	CASSQEQGANYNEQFF